Below, 8 T cell receptor beta chains from the same sample are listed, as sequenced in a study of blood T cell repertoires in COVID-19. The data were produced by immunoSEQ multiplex PCR, yet TCRdb's version contains in-frame clones alone and is incomplete. The repertoire has around 200,000 clones, approximately 85% of them found once; the top ten carry 5% to 7.5%. Material for sequencing was PBMCs or T cells enriched from blood (not recorded which). The receptors were sampled from a middle-aged man who had recovered from COVID-19.

The chain uses TRBV2 and TRBJ1-2; the D is unclear. The CDR3 totals 11 residues. In germline, CDR1 is SNHLY, CDR2 FYNNEI. Trimming shortened V by 8 bases and J by 8 bases, and 12 bases separated the two germline ends. The CDR3 bases are TGTGCCAGCCAAACCTCGGGAGGCTACACCTTC. Encoded protein: CASQTSGGYTF.

This clone came up once. The rearrangement joins TRBV27 to TRBJ1-2, with D tentatively TRBD1 (6 bases). The CDR3 sequence is 13 residues long. Germline lookup yields CDR1 MNHEY and CDR2 SMNVEV (reference sequence). V shed 5 bases and J shed 7 bases, with 14 bases lying between them. The CDR3 sequence: CASSPTTGTGYTF. CDR3 in DNA: TGTGCCAGCAGTCCTACCACAGGGACTGGCTACACCTTC.

This rearrangement joins TRBV6-6 to TRBJ2-1; maybe TRBD2 (7 bases). Germline loops: CDR1 MNHNY, CDR2 SVGAGI (reference sequence). The V and J ends lost 2 bases and 10 bases respectively, with 12 bases between them. The CDR3 sequence is 13 residues long. CDR3 nucleotides: TGTGCCAGCAGTTACCCTGGGAGGGGGGAGCAGTTCTTC. As protein: CASSYPGRGEQFF.

V is TRBV9 and J is TRBJ2-7; D perhaps matches TRBD2 (5 bases). CDR1 is SGDLS and CDR2 is YYNGEE in the germline V gene. This CDR3 contains 13 residues. V was shortened by 2 bases and J by 7 bases, with 13 bases between the two germline ends. The CDR3 loop reads CASSVSGLSEQYF. The CDR3 bases are TGTGCCAGCAGCGTTTCGGGGTTGTCGGAGCAGTACTTC.

This clone has just one count. The rearrangement uses TRBV7-6 and TRBJ2-5; maybe TRBD1 (6 bases). The germline V gene encodes CDR1 SGHVS and CDR2 FNYEAQ. The CDR3 has 15 residues. The V end was cut by 0 bases, the J end by 4 bases, with 12 bases between. CDR3 sequence (DNA): TGTGCCAGCAGCTTAGCACAGGGATTTACAGAGACCCAGTACTTC. It is translated as CASSLAQGFTETQYF. The full variable domain, its missing parts supplied by reference TRBV7-6 and TRBJ2-5, is GAGVSQSPRYKVTKRGQDVALRCDPISGHVSLYWYRQALGQGPEFLTYFNYEAQQDKSGLPNDRFSAERPEGSISTLTIQRTEQRDSAMYRCASSLAQGFTETQYFGPGTRLLVL.

The J gene is TRBJ1-3, the V gene TRBV10-2; D unresolved. CDR3 length: 13 residues. Germline lookup yields CDR1 WSHSY and CDR2 SAAADI. V lost 2 bases and J lost 4, with 6 bases in between. CDR3 sequence (DNA): TGCGCCAGCAGTGAGGGAGGGGGAAACACCATATATTTT. Its translation: CASSEGGGNTIYF.

The gene calls are TRBV11-2 and TRBJ2-7; 9 nucleotides match TRBD1. CDR1 and CDR2 (germline): SGHAT, FQNNGV. The CDR3 has 14 amino acids. The trim removed 6 bases at V and 3 bases at J, leaving 6 bases unmatched. CDR3 sequence reads: CASRGDRAGYEQYF. In nucleotides, the CDR3 is TGTGCCAGCAGGGGGGACAGGGCAGGCTACGAGCAGTACTTC. The complete variable domain, with remaining parts taken from reference TRBV11-2 and TRBJ2-7, reads EAGVAQSPRYKIIEKRQSVAFWCNPISGHATLYWYQQILGQGPKLLIQFQNNGVVDDSQLPKDRFSAERLKGVDSTLKIQPAKLEDSAVYLCASRGDRAGYEQYFGPGTRLTVT.

CDR3 region: CASSIGVRDRGRETQYF. In DNA, the CDR3 is TGTGCCAGTAGTATAGGCGTCAGGGACAGGGGGAGAGAGACCCAGTACTTC. The V call is TRBV19, the J call TRBJ2-5; 11 bases match TRBD1. The CDR3 is 17 amino acids. After removal of 1 base from V and 4 bases from J, the junction contained 8 bases not matched to a gene. CDR1 is LNHDA, CDR2 SQIVND, per germline (reference sequence).